The clone carrying this TCR beta chain was counted many times. Its target is not known. TCRdb used MiXCR to reprocess the 5' RACE reads, holding one entry per CDR3 protein. This sample has under 300,000 distinct CDR3 sequences, with 8% to 10% found just once. The CDR3 runs to 15 residues. V was cut by 1 base and J by 8 bases, with 15 bases left in between. Looked up from germline, CDR1 is SNHLY and CDR2 is FYNNEI. This record comes from a study of T-cell memory formation after mild COVID-19. Study-level findings and limits: A second wave expanding day 15 to 37 was CD4+-biased; contracting clones were balanced.

The source is a man between 18 and 35 years old who had mild COVID-19 (a few samples of this study predate the infection). Cell type and time point are not known. The chain joins TRBV2 to TRBJ2-1, with D unclear. Sequences were obtained from PBMCs or a T cell subset sorted from them (not recorded which). The CDR3 DNA reads TGTGCCAGCAGTGAAGACTCCGAGCATGGCTATGAGCAGTTCTTC. It specifies CASSEDSEHGYEQFF.